Below, 18 T cell receptor beta chains from the same sample are listed, as sequenced in a study of blood T cell repertoires in COVID-19. The method was immunoSEQ multiplex PCR; TCRdb's version includes in-frame clones alone and lacks a portion of them. Of some 150,000 clones in the sample, roughly 89% were seen once. Sequencing was done on a sample of peripheral blood. The receptors were gathered from a woman in her fifties or sixties with acute or convalescent COVID-19.

The gene calls are TRBV19 and TRBJ1-2, with a possible D match to TRBD1 (5 bases). V was pared by 7 bases and J by 2 bases, with 11 bases between. The germline CDR1 and CDR2 sequences are LNHDA and SQIVND (reference sequence). This CDR3 contains 13 residues. This chain's CDR3 is CASTPDTNYGYTF. CDR3 coding DNA: TGTGCCAGTACCCCGGACACGAACTATGGCTACACCTTC.

V usage is TRBV4-1 and J usage is TRBJ1-2; 7 bases line up with TRBD1. This CDR3 contains 15 residues. Trimming at V came to 2 bases and at J to 4 bases, leaving 7 bases not matched to a gene. Germline CDR1 reads MGHRA; CDR2 reads YSYEKL. The CDR3, as DNA: TGCGCCAGCAGCCAACCGGGACAGACGATCTATGGCTACACCTTC. Residues: CASSQPGQTIYGYTF.

The rearrangement joins TRBV3-1 (or the pseudogene TRBV3-2) to TRBJ1-1; TRBD1 matches 8 bases. The V and J ends lost 4 bases and 11 bases, in that order; junction bases with no gene match: 15. CDR1 is LGHDT and CDR2 is YNNKEL in the germline V gene (reference sequence). CDR3 size: 15 residues. The CDR3, as DNA: TGTGCCAGCAGCCTCAGGGGGCTCCAGGAGATTGGGGCTTTCTTT. This codes for CASSLRGLQEIGAFF.

The chain has TRBV18 and TRBJ2-7, with TRBD1 identical over 11 bases. The J segment lost 6 bases and the V segment lost 3 bases, leaving 7 bases of the junction unmatched. Germline values: CDR1 KGHSH, CDR2 LQKENI. CDR3 length equals 15 residues. CDR3 region: CASSPTGTGGREQYF. The DNA for the CDR3 is TGTGCCAGCTCACCTACCGGGACAGGGGGTCGCGAGCAGTACTTC.

The chain recombines TRBV7-9 with TRBJ2-7; TRBD1 agrees at 11 bases. Looked up from germline, CDR1 is SEHNR and CDR2 is FQNEAQ (reference sequence). V lost 6 bases and J lost 7; bases outside the gene matches: 8. The length of the CDR3 is 14 residues. Written as DNA, the CDR3 is TGTGCCAGCAGTATAGGGACAGGGGGTGGAGAGCAGTACTTC. This encodes CASSIGTGGGEQYF.

The chain combines TRBV7-8 with TRBJ2-5; tentatively, D is TRBD2 (5 bases). V was clipped by 2 bases and J by 4 bases, with 17 bases between them. Germline V CDR1 and CDR2: SGHVS, FQNEAQ. The CDR3 spans 16 residues. The CDR3 DNA is TGTGCCAGCAGCTTAATGGGAGTAGTACGGAGAGAGACCCAGTACTTC. This gives the protein CASSLMGVVRRETQYF.

V is TRBV24-1 and J is TRBJ2-1; D is unclear. V lost 5 bases to trimming and J lost 7 bases, with 5 bases between them. The CDR3 has 11 residues. From germline, CDR1 is KGHDR and CDR2 SFDVKD. Written as DNA, the CDR3 is TGTGCCACCAGTGCGGAGAATGAGCAGTTCTTC. This translates into CATSAENEQFF.

This clone was found once. The chain joins TRBV18 to TRBJ2-5; 9 bases fit TRBD1. The CDR3 covers 15 residues. In germline, CDR1 is KGHSH, CDR2 LQKENI. Trimming at V came to 2 bases and at J to 5 bases, leaving 6 bases not matched to a gene. CDR3 protein: CASSPNRGPSETQYF. As DNA, the CDR3 is TGTGCCAGCTCACCAAACAGGGGGCCATCGGAGACCCAGTACTTC.

The chain joins TRBV12-3 or TRBV12-4 to TRBJ2-5; TRBD1 aligns across 8 bases. The J segment lost 5 bases and the V segment lost 6 bases, leaving 2 bases of the junction unmatched. CDR3 length equals 12 residues. Here the CDR3 reads CASSPGGETQYF. The CDR3 DNA is TGTGCCAGCAGCCCAGGGGGCGAGACCCAGTACTTC.

The CDR3 sequence is CASSSRQYNYGYTF. CDR3 DNA sequence: TGTGCCAGCAGTTCCCGACAGTATAACTATGGCTACACCTTC. V usage is TRBV27 and J usage is TRBJ1-2; weak D call: TRBD1 (5 bases). CDR3 size: 14 residues. Between the trimmed V and J ends, which lost 4 bases and 1 base, there was a span of 10 bases. CDR1 MNHEY and CDR2 SMNVEV come from the germline V gene (reference sequence).

The gene calls are TRBV9 and TRBJ2-7; 13 nucleotides agree with TRBD2. Per germline, CDR1 SGDLS and CDR2 YYNGEE. This CDR3 comprises 15 residues. The V and J ends lost 4 bases and 5 bases, in that order; junction bases with no gene match: 6. The CDR3: CASSPTSGRTHEQYF. Here the CDR3 DNA reads TGTGCCAGCAGCCCGACTAGCGGGAGGACCCACGAGCAGTACTTC. Drawing the rest from reference TRBV9 and TRBJ2-7, the complete variable domain is DSGVTQTPKHLITATGQRVTLRCSPRSGDLSVYWYQQSLDQGLQFLIQYYNGEERAKGNILERFSAQQFPDLHSELNLSSLELGDSALYFCASSPTSGRTHEQYFGPGTRLTVT.

The chain recombines TRBV7-9 with TRBJ1-3, with D perhaps matching TRBD1 (6 bases). V dropped 6 bases and J dropped 1 base, with 7 bases sitting between them. This CDR3 is 13 amino acids long. Germline V gene sequence: CDR1 SEHNR, CDR2 FQNEAQ (reference sequence). CDR3 sequence: CASRRGSGNTIYF. The CDR3 nucleotides read TGTGCCAGCAGGAGGGGGTCTGGAAACACCATATATTTT.

The rearrangement links TRBV7-8 to TRBJ2-7; D unresolved. V gave up 8 bases and J gave up 6 bases, with 14 bases separating them. The germline gives CDR1 SGHVS, CDR2 FQNEAQ. This CDR3 has 12 amino acids. The CDR3 is CASRLQLGEQYF. The CDR3 DNA reads as TGTGCCAGCCGACTTCAGTTAGGCGAGCAGTACTTC. The variable domain in full, completed from reference TRBV7-8 and TRBJ2-7, reads GAGVSQSPRYKVAKRGQDVALRCDPISGHVSLFWYQQALGQGPEFLTYFQNEAQLDKSGLPSDRFFAERPEGSVSTLKIQRTQQEDSAVYLCASRLQLGEQYFGPGTRLTVT.

This clone was observed once. The chain carries TRBV4-1 and TRBJ1-2, with TRBD1 as a possible D gene (6 bases). The germline V gene encodes CDR1 MGHRA and CDR2 YSYEKL. The CDR3 sequence is 13 residues long. Trimming left V 4 bases short and J 11 bases short, with 17 bases between. The CDR3 sequence: CASSLSQGPKYTF. In nucleotides, the CDR3 is TGCGCCAGCAGCCTCTCCCAGGGGCCGAAGTACACCTTC.

This sequence joins TRBV9 and TRBJ1-4; tentative D call: TRBD1 (5 bases). Germline V CDR1 and CDR2: SGDLS, YYNGEE. The CDR3 is 16 amino acids. The V end lost 4 bases, the J end lost 5 bases, and 18 bases lay between the germline ends. CDR3 amino acids: CASSPSGRGKNEKLFF. Here the CDR3 DNA reads TGTGCCAGCAGCCCCTCGGGGCGGGGCAAAAATGAAAAACTGTTTTTT.

This clone was seen once. The V gene is TRBV3-1 (or the pseudogene TRBV3-2), the J gene TRBJ2-7; TRBD2 aligns across 7 bases. The CDR3 contains 15 residues. J was trimmed by 2 bases and V by 4 bases; bases with no gene match: 8. Germline assignment: CDR1 LGHDT and CDR2 YNNKEL (reference sequence). The CDR3 protein is CASSPLRAGAYEQYF. The CDR3 nucleotides read TGTGCCAGCAGCCCGCTCCGGGCGGGGGCCTACGAGCAGTACTTC.

The chain couples TRBV12-2 to TRBJ2-1; the table's D call, TRBD2, has no DNA check behind it. TRBV12-2 counts as a pseudogene. The CDR3 has 17 amino acids. CDR3 nucleotides: TGTGCAAGTCGCTTAGGGCCTAGCGTTAGCTCCTACAATGAGCAGTTCTTC. It yields the protein CASRLGPSVSSYNEQFF.

V is TRBV5-1 and J is TRBJ1-4; 9 bases agree with TRBD1. Trimming cost V 4 bases and J 7 bases; bases outside gene matches: 8. Germline CDR1 and CDR2: SGHRS and YFSETQ. The CDR3 runs to 15 residues. CDR3 sequence: CASSPFGTGSEKLFF. DNA of the CDR3: TGCGCCAGCAGCCCGTTCGGGACAGGGTCTGAAAAACTGTTTTTT. The full variable domain, with the rest looked up from reference TRBV5-1 and TRBJ1-4, is KAGVTQTPRYLIKTRGQQVTLSCSPISGHRSVSWYQQTPGQGLQFLFEYFSETQRNKGNFPGRFSGRQFSNSRSEMNVSTLELGDSALYLCASSPFGTGSEKLFFGSGTQLSVL.